The next 3 T cell receptor beta chains were all read from a single sample in a study of T cell responses to AZD1222 COVID-19 vaccine. Only in-frame clones appear in the TCRdb table, and some are missing; sequencing was by immunoSEQ multiplex PCR. The table lists around 50,000 clones, approximately 83% of them singletons. Sequencing used peripheral blood, obtained on day 0 of AZD1222 vaccination. Source of these receptors: an adult in good health.

The chain is built from TRBV28 and TRBJ2-7; 8 positions agree with TRBD1. CDR1 and CDR2 (germline): MDHEN, SYDVKM. V shed 4 bases and J 0 bases; nucleotides not matched to a gene: 5. The CDR3 consists of 15 residues. In nucleotides, the CDR3 is TGTGCCAGCAGTTCCGGGACAGGACCCTCCTACGAGCAGTACTTC. This encodes CASSSGTGPSYEQYF.

V and J are TRBV9 and TRBJ1-2; 8 nucleotides align to TRBD1. Per the germline V gene, CDR1 is SGDLS and CDR2 is YYNGEE. The J segment lost 1 base and the V segment lost 4 bases, leaving 6 bases of the junction unmatched. This CDR3 region has 15 residues. CDR3 in amino acids: CASSSQTGVNYGYTF. The CDR3 nucleotides read TGTGCCAGCAGCTCCCAGACAGGGGTTAACTATGGCTACACCTTC.

The V and J genes are TRBV7-3 and TRBJ2-7; 9 bases are a match to TRBD2. This CDR3 spans 15 amino acids. The germline V gene has CDR1 SGHTA and CDR2 FQGTGA. With 5 bases clipped from V and 6 bases from J, the junction kept 11 bases outside the gene matches. The CDR3 nucleotides are TGTGCCAGCAGCCCCGGTAGCGGGAGCTTTGGCGAGCAGTACTTC. It translates to CASSPGSGSFGEQYF.